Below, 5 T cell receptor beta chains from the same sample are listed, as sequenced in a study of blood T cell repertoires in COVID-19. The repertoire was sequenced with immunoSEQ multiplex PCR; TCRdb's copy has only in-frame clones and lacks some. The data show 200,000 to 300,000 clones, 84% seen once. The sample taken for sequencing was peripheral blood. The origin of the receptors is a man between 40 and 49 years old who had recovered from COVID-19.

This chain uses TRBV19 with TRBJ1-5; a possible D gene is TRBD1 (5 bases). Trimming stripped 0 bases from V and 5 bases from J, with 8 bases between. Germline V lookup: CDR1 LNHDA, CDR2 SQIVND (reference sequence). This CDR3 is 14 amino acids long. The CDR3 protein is CASSIDAGHQPQHF. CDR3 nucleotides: TGTGCCAGTAGTATAGATGCAGGGCATCAGCCCCAGCATTTT.

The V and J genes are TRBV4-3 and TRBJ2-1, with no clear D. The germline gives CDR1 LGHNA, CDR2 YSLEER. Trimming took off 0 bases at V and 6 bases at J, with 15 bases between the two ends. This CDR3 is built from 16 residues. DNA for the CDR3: TGCGCCAGCAGCCAAGATTTGCCAATGTACGGCAATGAGCAGTTCTTC. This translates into CASSQDLPMYGNEQFF.

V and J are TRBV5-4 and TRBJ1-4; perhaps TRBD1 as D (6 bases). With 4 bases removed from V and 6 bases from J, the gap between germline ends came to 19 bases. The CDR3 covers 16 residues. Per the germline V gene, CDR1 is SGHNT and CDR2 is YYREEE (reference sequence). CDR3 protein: CASSRSPTGSYEKLFF. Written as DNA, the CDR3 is TGTGCCAGCAGCCGGAGCCCGACAGGATCTTATGAAAAACTGTTTTTT.

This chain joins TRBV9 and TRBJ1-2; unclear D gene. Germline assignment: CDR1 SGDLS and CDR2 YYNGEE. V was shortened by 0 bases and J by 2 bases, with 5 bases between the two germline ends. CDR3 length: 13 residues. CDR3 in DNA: TGTGCCAGCAGCGTAGTCCTGAACTATGGCTACACCTTC. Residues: CASSVVLNYGYTF. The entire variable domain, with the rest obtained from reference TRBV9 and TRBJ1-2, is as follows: DSGVTQTPKHLITATGQRVTLRCSPRSGDLSVYWYQQSLDQGLQFLIQYYNGEERAKGNILERFSAQQFPDLHSELNLSSLELGDSALYFCASSVVLNYGYTFGSGTRLTVV.

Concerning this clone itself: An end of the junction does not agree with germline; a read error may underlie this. CDR3 nucleotide sequence: TGTGCCACCAGCAGAGATCAGGACTACGGGCAGTACTTC. Its protein is CATSRDQDYGQYF. The chain recombines TRBV15 with TRBJ2-7, with D possibly being TRBD2 (6 bases). This CDR3 has 13 amino acids. The germline gives CDR1 LNHNV, CDR2 YYDKDF (reference sequence).